What follows are 7 T cell receptor beta chains derived from one specimen sequenced in a study of cytomegalovirus exposure and HLA in healthy donors. Use of 60 Vbeta and 13 Jbeta primers characterized the PCR. The table came from immunoSEQ multiplex PCR; TCRdb's copy has only in-frame clones and leaves some out. The data contain about 160,000 clones, about 80% of them singletons. What was sequenced was PBMCs. The receptors stem from a woman aged 50 to 60 in good health and CMV-seronegative.

V and J are TRBV4-3 and TRBJ2-2, with D uncertain. The CDR3 sequence is 16 residues long. Germline CDR1 and CDR2: LGHNA and YSLEER. Trimming shortened V by 0 bases and J by 0 bases, and 8 bases separated the two germline ends. The CDR3 bases are TGCGCCAGCAGCCAAGAGGTGGGCGCGAACACCGGGGAGCTGTTTTTT. It specifies CASSQEVGANTGELFF.

The genes are TRBV18 and TRBJ1-4; the match to TRBD1 covers 9 bases. The CDR3 runs to 17 residues. Trimming removed 3 bases from V and 2 bases from J; junction bases left unmatched: 7. Per germline, CDR1 KGHSH and CDR2 LQKENI. CDR3 bases: TGTGCCAGCTCACCCACAGGGGGCCTGGGGACTAATGAAAAACTGTTTTTT. Its protein is CASSPTGGLGTNEKLFF.

This clone was counted a few times. The chain employs TRBV10-1 and TRBJ2-7; TRBD1 agrees at 11 bases. Germline CDR1 WNHNN, CDR2 SYGVQD (reference sequence). The J segment lost 6 bases and the V segment lost 6 bases, leaving 4 bases of the junction unmatched. This CDR3 region has 13 residues. DNA of the CDR3: TGCGCCAGCAGCGGGACAGGGGGAGGCGAGCAGTACTTC. As protein: CASSGTGGGEQYF.

This clone was counted only a few times. The chain is built from TRBV18 and TRBJ2-5; 12 bases are a match to TRBD2. V gave up 0 bases and J gave up 4 bases; unmatched junction bases: 3. The CDR3 loop spans 16 amino acids. Germline V lookup: CDR1 KGHSH, CDR2 LQKENI. Here the CDR3 DNA reads TGTGCCAGCTCACCACCTGGGGGACTAGCGGGAGAGACCCAGTACTTC. Translated: CASSPPGGLAGETQYF. Drawing the rest from reference TRBV18 and TRBJ2-5, the complete variable domain is NAGVMQNPRHLVRRRGQEARLRCSPMKGHSHVYWYRQLPEEGLKFMVYLQKENIIDESGMPKERFSAEFPKEGPSILRIQQVVRGDSAAYFCASSPPGGLAGETQYFGPGTRLLVL.

This chain joins TRBV28 and TRBJ2-1, with 9 bases fitting TRBD1. There are 17 residues in the CDR3. With 5 bases clipped from V and 5 bases from J, the junction kept 13 bases outside the gene matches. Germline V lookup: CDR1 MDHEN, CDR2 SYDVKM. CDR3 in DNA: TGTGCCAGCAGTCTGTACGCCGGGACAGGGCCTAACAATGAGCAGTTCTTC. It is translated as CASSLYAGTGPNNEQFF.

The V and J genes are TRBV27 and TRBJ1-2; the D gene is possibly TRBD1 (5 bases). This CDR3 contains 15 residues. Germline CDR1 is MNHEY and CDR2 is SMNVEV (reference sequence). Deletions cut 6 bases from V and 2 bases from J, with 16 bases between. The CDR3: CASRYQGLGNYGYTF. The CDR3 DNA reads TGTGCCAGCAGATATCAGGGTTTAGGGAACTATGGCTACACCTTC.

The genes are TRBV7-2 and TRBJ2-7; a possible D gene is TRBD2 (6 bases). Germline-derived CDR1 and CDR2 are SGHTA and FQGNSA. The CDR3 is 15 amino acids. Trimming removed 5 bases at V and 4 bases at J, with 18 bases between. CDR3 protein: CASSPHILRGYEQYF. CDR3 DNA sequence: TGTGCCAGCAGCCCTCATATACTACGGGGGTACGAGCAGTACTTC.